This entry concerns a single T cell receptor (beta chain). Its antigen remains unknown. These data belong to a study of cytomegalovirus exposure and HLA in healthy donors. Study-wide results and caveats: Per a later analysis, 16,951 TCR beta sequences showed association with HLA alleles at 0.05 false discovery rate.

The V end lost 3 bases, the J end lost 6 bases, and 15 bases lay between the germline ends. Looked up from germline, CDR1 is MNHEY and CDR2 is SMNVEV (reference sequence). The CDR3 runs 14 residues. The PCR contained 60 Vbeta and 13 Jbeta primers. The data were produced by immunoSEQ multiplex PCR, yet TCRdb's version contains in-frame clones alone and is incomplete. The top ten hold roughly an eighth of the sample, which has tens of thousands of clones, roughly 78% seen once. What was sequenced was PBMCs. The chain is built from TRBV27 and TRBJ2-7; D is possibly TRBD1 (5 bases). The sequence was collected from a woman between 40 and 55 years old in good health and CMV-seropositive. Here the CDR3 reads CASSFSQGETEQYF. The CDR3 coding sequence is TGTGCCAGCAGTTTCAGTCAGGGCGAGACCGAGCAGTACTTC.